The sequence of this T cell receptor beta chain was determined in a study of identical twins listed by TCRdb under 2016. Notes on the research overall: To test whether fetal clonotypes persist, the study used deep sequencing on TCR alpha and beta repertoires from monozygotic twins, unrelated adults of various ages, and cord blood. To rule out contamination, the twin experiments were replicated at different times with different library preparation protocols. Broad study findings and their caveats: Because the same donors could not be followed over many years, conclusions were based on cross-sectional statistical analysis. In beta out-of-frame sequences, excess twin sharing was weaker, because having fewer shared sequences lowered the signal-to-noise ratio. Compared with coincidental sharing between unrelated individuals, out-of-frame TCR alpha sequences shared between twins showed an excess of sequences with low generation probability. Abundant cord blood beta clonotypes had fewer insertions, young adult naive repertoires showed a similar but weaker trend, and memory repertoires showed no such trend. In monozygotic twins, out-of-frame TCR alpha sharing was systematically underestimated by recombination models, although the models agreed with sharing between unrelated individuals. Invariant T cells such as MAIT and iNKT could partly confound zero-insertion analyses, though diverse VJ usage argued against this for most clonotypes.

Counted from cysteine to phenylalanine, this CDR3 has 12 amino acids. CDR3 DNA only is kept here, 36 bases in frame from base 1. CDR1 is given as WSHSY and CDR2 as SAAADI, both from the germline V gene. The junction shows trimming of 4 bases on V and 9 bases on J, plus 12 bases between the germline ends. The library was made by 5' RACE. Sequencing was carried out with an Illumina HiSeq 2000. A universal primer binding site was added through template switching, and the final cDNA carried a unique molecular identifier so that TCR cDNA molecules could be counted accurately. First-strand cDNA for TCR alpha and beta chains was synthesized from specific primers in the conserved constant-segment region. To control for contamination, every cDNA library was double barcoded, receiving both a SMART-Mk sample barcode and Illumina barcodes. Two successive PCR steps introduced TruSeq adapter sequences along with Illumina sample barcodes. TCR alpha and beta cDNA libraries were sequenced on the Illumina HiSeq platform with custom primers. The paper's processing steps were these. Raw reads were processed with MiGEC to extract unique molecular identifiers, and MiXCR was used to determine CDR3 positions. Recombination models were inferred per individual with the repgenHMM and IGoR tools using an EM algorithm. The tcR package in R was used for shared clonotype analysis, with sharing normalized by the product of cloneset sizes. To study raw recombination without the effects of thymic and clonal selection, out-of-frame nonproductive sequences were analyzed. The public reads were reanalyzed by TCRdb: fastp trimming at Q25, MiXCR alignment, in-frame beta chains only. All rows with the same CDR3 protein become a single entry with the most common DNA and genes. These V and J calls originate from TCRdb's pipeline instead of the authors' own analysis. For this sample there are about 340,000 distinct CDR3 sequences; more than 9% appear just once. The ten most abundant clones make up around 7.2% of the sample.

This clonotype has at least ten counts. Its antigen target is currently unknown. Base qualities were left out, and no much larger clone turns up one base away. Every donor in the study was a healthy Caucasian. The twin cohort consisted of three pairs of female monozygotic twins, all aged about 18 to 30 years. CD4+ and CD8+ T cell populations were isolated with positive isolation kits from Invitrogen. These same data were also listed under a study on yellow fever vaccine responses in identical twins. The second study's authors report: According to the authors, the vaccine-induced T cell response in identical twins seemed to be partly convergent and partly specific to each individual. The study precisely tracked vaccine-responding T cell clones in identical twins.

Recombination connected TRBV10-2 to TRBJ2-5; the D segment cannot be called with confidence. Sequences were obtained from CD8+ T cells sorted from blood. This clonotype originated in a woman aged 18 to 35 in good health. The CDR3 corresponds to CASSALSGAQYF. The nucleotides read TGCGCCAGCAGTGCTCTTAGTGGTGCCCAGTACTTC.